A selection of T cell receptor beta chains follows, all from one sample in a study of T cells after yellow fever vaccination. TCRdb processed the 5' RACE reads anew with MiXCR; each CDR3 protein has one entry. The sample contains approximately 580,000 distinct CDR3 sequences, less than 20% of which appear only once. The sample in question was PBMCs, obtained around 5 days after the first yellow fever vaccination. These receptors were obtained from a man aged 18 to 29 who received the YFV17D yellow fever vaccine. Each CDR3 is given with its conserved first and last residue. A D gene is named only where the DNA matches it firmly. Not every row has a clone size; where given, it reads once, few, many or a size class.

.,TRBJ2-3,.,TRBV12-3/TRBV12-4,CASSLSVVTPTISSSTDTQYF,TGTGCCAGCAGTTTATCTGTCGTCACACCAACTATCAGTAGTAGCACAGATACGCAGTATTTT
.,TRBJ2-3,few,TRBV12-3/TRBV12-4,CASSLGTYTTDTQYF,TGTGCCAGCAGTTTGGGGACTTACACCACCGATACGCAGTATTTT
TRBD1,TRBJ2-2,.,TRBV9,CASSPRDRGRNTGELIF,TGTGCCAGCAGCCCCCGGGACAGGGGGCGAAACACCGGGGAGCTGATTTTT
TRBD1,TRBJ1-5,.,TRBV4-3,CASSSDRVNDQPQHF,TGCGCCAGCAGCAGCGACAGGGTAAATGATCAGCCCCAGCATTTT
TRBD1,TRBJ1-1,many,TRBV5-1,CASSLGQGGMGTEAFF,TGCGCCAGCAGCCTTGGACAGGGCGGTATGGGCACTGAAGCTTTCTTT
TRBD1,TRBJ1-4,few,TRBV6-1,CASSRQGSNEKLFF,TGTGCCAGCAGTCGACAGGGCTCTAATGAAAAACTGTTTTTT
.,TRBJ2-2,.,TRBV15,CATSRDRRLRVAGELFF,TGTGCCACCAGCAGAGATAGGCGCCTCAGGGTGGCCGGGGAGCTGTTTTTT
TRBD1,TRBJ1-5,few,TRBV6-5,CASRRQGAYQPQHF,TGTGCCAGCAGACGACAGGGGGCCTATCAGCCCCAGCATTTT
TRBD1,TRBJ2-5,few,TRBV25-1,CASSESGTGEETQYF,TGTGCCAGCAGTGAATCGGGGACAGGGGAAGAGACCCAGTACTTC
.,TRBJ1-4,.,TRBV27,CASSKQGPNEKLFF,TGTGCCAGCAGCAAGCAGGGGCCAAATGAAAAACTGTTTTTT
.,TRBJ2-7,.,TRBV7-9,CASSTTGFSEQYF,TGTGCCAGCAGCACAACAGGCTTCTCCGAGCAGTACTTC
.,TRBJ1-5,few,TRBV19,CASTVMGNQPQHF,TGTGCCAGTACAGTTATGGGGAATCAGCCCCAGCATTTT
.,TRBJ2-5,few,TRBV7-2,CASSSGGLSETQYF,TGTGCCAGCAGCTCCGGGGGCCTTTCAGAGACCCAGTACTTC
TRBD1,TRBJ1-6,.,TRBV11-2,CASSPLGQAHSPLHF,TGTGCCAGCAGCCCCTTGGGACAGGCGCATTCACCCCTCCACTTT
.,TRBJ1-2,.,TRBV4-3,CASSQDPGYRRGYTF,TGCGCCAGCAGCCAAGATCCAGGGTATCGTCGTGGCTACACCTTC
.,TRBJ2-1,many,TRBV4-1,CASSQDGYNEQFF,TGCGCCAGCAGCCAAGATGGGTACAATGAGCAGTTCTTC
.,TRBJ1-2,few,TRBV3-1,CASSQDPGSNYGYTF,TGTGCCAGCAGCCAAGACCCGGGTTCTAACTATGGCTACACCTTC
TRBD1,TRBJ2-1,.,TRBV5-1,CASSLTGGSEQFF,TGCGCCAGCAGCCTAACAGGGGGTAGTGAGCAGTTCTTC
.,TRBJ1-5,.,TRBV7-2,CASSLVAQGNQPQHF,TGTGCCAGCAGCTTAGTGGCGCAGGGTAATCAGCCCCAGCATTTT
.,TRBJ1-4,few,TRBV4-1,CASSPVGARSTNEKLFF,TGCGCCAGCAGCCCCGTCGGAGCTCGATCAACTAATGAAAAACTGTTTTTT
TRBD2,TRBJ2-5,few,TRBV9,CASSVTSGDQTQYF,TGTGCCAGCAGCGTGACTAGCGGGGATCAGACCCAGTACTTC
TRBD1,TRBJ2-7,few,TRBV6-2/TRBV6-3,CASSFNRGTSTQYF,TGTGCCAGCAGTTTTAACAGGGGGACCTCTACGCAGTACTTC
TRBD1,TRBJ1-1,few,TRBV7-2,CASTLQGAVWTEAFF,TGTGCCAGCACCTTACAGGGGGCGGTTTGGACTGAAGCTTTCTTT
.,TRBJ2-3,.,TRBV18,CASSPVRTSTDTQYF,TGTGCCAGCTCACCCGTCAGAACTAGCACAGATACGCAGTATTTT
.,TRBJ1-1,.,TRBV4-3,CASSPWQLDGWNTEAFF,TGCGCCAGCAGCCCGTGGCAACTAGACGGATGGAACACTGAAGCTTTCTTT
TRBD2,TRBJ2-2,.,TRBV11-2,CASSKTGGQTGELFF,TGTGCCAGCAGTAAGACGGGGGGGCAAACCGGGGAGCTGTTTTTT
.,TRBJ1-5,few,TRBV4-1,CASSQPWGGQPQHF,TGCGCCAGCAGCCAGCCCTGGGGGGGGCAGCCCCAGCATTTT
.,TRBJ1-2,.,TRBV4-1,CASSQDTANYGYTF,TGCGCCAGCAGCCAAGATACAGCTAACTATGGCTACACCTTC
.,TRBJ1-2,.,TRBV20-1,CSAPGHNGYTF,TGCAGTGCTCCGGGACACAATGGCTACACCTTC
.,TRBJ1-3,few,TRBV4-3,CASSQDIQPGNTIYF,TGCGCCAGCAGCCAAGATATACAACCTGGAAACACCATATATTTT
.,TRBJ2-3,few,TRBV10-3,CAISEQGYTDTQYF,TGTGCCATCAGTGAACAGGGATACACAGATACGCAGTATTTT
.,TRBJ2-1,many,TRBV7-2,CASSLSFGGLNEQFF,TGTGCCAGCAGCTTAAGCTTTGGGGGCCTAAATGAGCAGTTCTTC
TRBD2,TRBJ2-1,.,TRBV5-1,CASSLGVAGGNEQFF,TGCGCCAGCAGCTTGGGGGTAGCGGGGGGGAATGAGCAGTTCTTC
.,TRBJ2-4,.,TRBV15,CATRQVGGPTIQYF,TGTGCCACCAGGCAGGTTGGGGGCCCAACCATTCAGTACTTC
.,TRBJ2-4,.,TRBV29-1,CSAKQGAKNIQYF,TGCAGCGCTAAACAGGGAGCCAAAAACATTCAGTACTTC
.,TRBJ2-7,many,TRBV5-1,CASSLLAGTISYEQYF,TGCGCCAGCAGCTTGTTGGCAGGGACGATCTCCTACGAGCAGTACTTC
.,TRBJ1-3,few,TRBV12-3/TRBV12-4,CASRLPGNTIYF,TGTGCCAGCAGACTTCCTGGAAACACCATATATTTT
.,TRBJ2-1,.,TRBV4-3,CASSQDGVGEQFF,TGCGCCAGCAGCCAAGATGGGGTGGGTGAGCAGTTCTTC
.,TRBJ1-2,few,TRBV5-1,CASSGGAGIYGYTF,TGCGCCAGCAGCGGCGGGGCAGGTATCTATGGCTACACCTTC
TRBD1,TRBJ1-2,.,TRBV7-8,CASSSEQGGYGYTF,TGTGCCAGCAGCTCCGAACAGGGGGGCTATGGCTACACCTTC
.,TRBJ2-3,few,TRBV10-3,CAIRGGEGTDTQYF,TGTGCCATCAGGGGGGGCGAAGGCACAGATACGCAGTATTTT
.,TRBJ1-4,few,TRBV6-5,CASSYTGSNEKLFF,TGTGCCAGCAGTTATACAGGGAGCAATGAAAAACTGTTTTTT
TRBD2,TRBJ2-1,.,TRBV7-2,CASSPAWTSGGNEQFF,TGTGCCAGCAGCCCAGCCTGGACTAGCGGAGGCAATGAGCAGTTCTTC
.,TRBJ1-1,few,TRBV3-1,CASSQDYLGAEAFF,TGTGCCAGCAGCCAAGATTATCTCGGCGCTGAAGCTTTCTTT
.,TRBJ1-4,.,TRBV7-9,CASSPGLTNEKLFF,TGTGCCAGCAGCCCAGGGTTGACTAATGAAAAACTGTTTTTT
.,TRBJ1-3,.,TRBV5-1,CASSSQGLSGNTIYF,TGCGCCAGCAGCAGTCAGGGCCTCTCTGGAAACACCATATATTTT
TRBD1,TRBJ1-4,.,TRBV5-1,CASRNGQGGEEKLFF,TGCGCCAGCAGAAATGGACAGGGGGGCGAAGAAAAACTGTTTTTT
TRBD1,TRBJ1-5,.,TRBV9,CASSFPGTGGRGNQPQHF,TGTGCCAGCAGCTTCCCCGGGACAGGGGGCAGGGGCAATCAGCCCCAGCATTTT
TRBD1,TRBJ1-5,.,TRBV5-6,CASSFGQGWGNQPQHF,TGTGCCAGCAGCTTCGGACAGGGATGGGGCAATCAGCCCCAGCATTTT
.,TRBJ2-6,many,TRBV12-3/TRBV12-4,CASSAGPGANVLTF,TGTGCCAGCTCGGCCGGACCTGGGGCCAACGTCCTGACTTTC
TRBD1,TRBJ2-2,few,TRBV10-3,CAISGPGQGSTGELFF,TGTGCCATCAGTGGCCCGGGACAGGGGAGCACCGGGGAGCTGTTTTTT
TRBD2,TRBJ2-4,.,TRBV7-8,CASTPLSGGGLNIQYF,TGTGCCAGCACCCCATTAAGCGGGGGGGGTCTAAACATTCAGTACTTC
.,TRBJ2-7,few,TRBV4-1,CASSKGDFAYEQYF,TGCGCCAGCAGCAAAGGGGACTTTGCCTACGAGCAGTACTTC
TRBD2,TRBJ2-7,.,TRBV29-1,CSARTSSAREQYF,TGCAGCGCTAGGACTAGCTCGGCGCGCGAGCAGTACTTC
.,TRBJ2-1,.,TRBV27,CASSLSTGYNEQFF,TGTGCCAGCAGTTTATCTACAGGGTACAATGAGCAGTTCTTC
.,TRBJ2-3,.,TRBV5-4,CASSEIAGSDTQYF,TGTGCCAGCAGCGAAATCGCGGGGTCAGATACGCAGTATTTT